The clone carrying this TCR beta chain was detected ten times or more. The sample comes from a study of T cells in Graves' hyperthyroidism and ophthalmopathy. For the study at large: Peripheral blood was drawn at first diagnosis, prior to all treatment.

Amplification targeted TCR beta CDR3 regions from RNA transcripts. TCR CDR3 regions were first amplified by RT-PCR with HTBI primers. MiXCR, run by TCRdb on the multiplex PCR reads, gives a single entry per CDR3 protein. The sample records some 250,000 distinct CDR3 sequences, roughly 14% being singletons. This CDR3 comprises 17 residues. V shed 4 bases and J shed 1 base, with 17 bases lying between them. Per the germline V gene, CDR1 is LNHDA and CDR2 is SQIVND (reference sequence). Patients were aged 18 to 65, had disease duration under 2 months, and had newly diagnosed hyperthyroidism. Orbital computed tomography and thyroid ultrasound, together with serum TRAb and thyroxine and clinical symptoms, were used for diagnoses. Source material for PBMCs was 9 to 10 ml fresh peripheral blood.

The sequenced material came from blood. The chain joins TRBV19 to TRBJ2-1; no firm D call. The TCR was taken from a woman between 35 and 50 years old with Graves' hyperthyroidism that later progressed to Graves' ophthalmopathy. CDR3 DNA: TGTGCCAGTAGTAGGCAAGGGAAGTGGCCTTCCTACAATGAGCAGTTCTTC. Residues: CASSRQGKWPSYNEQFF. Variable domain in full (rest from reference TRBV19 and TRBJ2-1): DGGITQSPKYLFRKEGQNVTLSCEQNLNHDAMYWYRQDPGQGLRLIYYSQIVNDFQKGDIAEGYSVSREKKESFPLTVTSAQKNPTAFYLCASSRQGKWPSYNEQFFGPGTRLTVL.